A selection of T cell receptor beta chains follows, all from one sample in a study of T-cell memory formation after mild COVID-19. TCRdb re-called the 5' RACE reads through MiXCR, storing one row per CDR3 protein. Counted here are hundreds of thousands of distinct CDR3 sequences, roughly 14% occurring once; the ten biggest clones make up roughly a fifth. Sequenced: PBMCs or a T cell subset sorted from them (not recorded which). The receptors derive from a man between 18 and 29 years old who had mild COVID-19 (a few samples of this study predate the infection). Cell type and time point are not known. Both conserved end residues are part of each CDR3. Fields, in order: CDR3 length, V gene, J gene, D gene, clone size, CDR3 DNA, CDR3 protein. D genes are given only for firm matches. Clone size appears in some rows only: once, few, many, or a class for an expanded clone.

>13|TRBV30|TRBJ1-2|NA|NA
TGTGCCTGGAGTGTAACACAGAACTATGGCTACACCTTC
CAWSVTQNYGYTF
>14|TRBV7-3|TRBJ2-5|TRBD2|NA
TGTGCCAGCAGCTTACGCGGGGGTCAGGGGACCCAGTACTTC
CASSLRGGQGTQYF
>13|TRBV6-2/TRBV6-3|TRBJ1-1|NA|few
TGTGCCAGCAGCAAGGGTCGGAACACTGAAGCTTTCTTT
CASSKGRNTEAFF
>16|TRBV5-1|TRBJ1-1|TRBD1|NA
TGCGCCAGCAGCTCAAGTCCCGGGACAGTGAACACTGAAGCTTTCTTT
CASSSSPGTVNTEAFF
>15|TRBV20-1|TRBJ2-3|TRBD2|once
TGCAGTGCTAGAGTTAGCGGGACTAGCACAGATACGCAGTATTTT
CSARVSGTSTDTQYF
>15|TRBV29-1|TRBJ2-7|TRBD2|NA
TGCAGCGTTGAAGATGGTGTAGCGGGGGGGTTCGAGCAGTACTTC
CSVEDGVAGGFEQYF
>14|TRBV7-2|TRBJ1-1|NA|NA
TGTGCCAGCAGCCCAGGGCCTGCAGGAGGTGAAGCTTTCTTT
CASSPGPAGGEAFF
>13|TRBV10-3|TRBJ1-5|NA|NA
TGTGCCATCAAGGGTGGAGAAAATCAGCCCCAGCATTTT
CAIKGGENQPQHF
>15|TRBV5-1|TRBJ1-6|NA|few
TGCGCCAGCAGCTTGATCGGCTCCTATAATTCACCCCTCCACTTT
CASSLIGSYNSPLHF
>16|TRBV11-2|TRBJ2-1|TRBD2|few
TGTGCCAGCAGCTTAGGAGGCACTAGCGGGGGTAATGAGCAGTTCTTC
CASSLGGTSGGNEQFF
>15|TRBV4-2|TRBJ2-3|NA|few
TGTGCCAGCAGCCAAGATGCCGGGCGGCGGGGAACGCAGTATTTT
CASSQDAGRRGTQYF
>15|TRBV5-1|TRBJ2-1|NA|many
TGCGCCAGCAGCTCACTCACCACTAGCAACAATGAGCAGTTCTTC
CASSSLTTSNNEQFF
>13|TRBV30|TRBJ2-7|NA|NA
TGTGCCTGGAGTGTGGGTAGCTACTACGAGCAGTACTTC
CAWSVGSYYEQYF
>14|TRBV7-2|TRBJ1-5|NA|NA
TGTGCCAGCAGCCTGGACAGTCACAATCAGCCCCAGCATTTT
CASSLDSHNQPQHF
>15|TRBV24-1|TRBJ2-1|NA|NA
TGTGCCACCAGTGATTCCCGGGGGGCCGGAAATGAGCAGTTCTTC
CATSDSRGAGNEQFF
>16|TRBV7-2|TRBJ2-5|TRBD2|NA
TGTGCCAGCAGAGGGCCCCTAGCGGGGTGGCAAGAGACCCAGTACTTC
CASRGPLAGWQETQYF
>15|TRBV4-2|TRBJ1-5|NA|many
TGTGCCAGCAGCCCCGTTTGGGCAAGCAATCAGCCCCAGCATTTT
CASSPVWASNQPQHF
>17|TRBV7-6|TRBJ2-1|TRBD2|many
TGTGCCAGCAGCTTGGGACTAGCGGGGGGGTTCTACAATGAGCAGTTCTTC
CASSLGLAGGFYNEQFF
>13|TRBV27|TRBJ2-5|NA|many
TGTGCCAGCAGCGGCCTGTTCCAAGAGACCCAGTACTTC
CASSGLFQETQYF
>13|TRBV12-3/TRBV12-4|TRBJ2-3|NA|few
TGTGCCACGAACAGGGCTGCTGATCATACGCAGTATTTT
CATNRAADHTQYF
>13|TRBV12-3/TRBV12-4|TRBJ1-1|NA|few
TGTGCCAGCACCCTTCACCTGAACACTGAAGCTTTCTTT
CASTLHLNTEAFF
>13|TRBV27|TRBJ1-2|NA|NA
TGTGCCAGCAGACCTGTTTCGGCGGGTGGCTACACCTTC
CASRPVSAGGYTF
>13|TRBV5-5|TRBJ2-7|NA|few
TGTGCCAGCGGACGGGGGATTACCTACGAGCAGTACTTC
CASGRGITYEQYF
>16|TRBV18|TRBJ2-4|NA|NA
TGTGCCAGCTCACCACCCGGCGGACTAGCCAAAAACATTCAGTACTTC
CASSPPGGLAKNIQYF
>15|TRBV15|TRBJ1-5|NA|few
TGTGCCACCAGCAGAGATTCGCAGGGAACCCAGCCCCAGCATTTT
CATSRDSQGTQPQHF
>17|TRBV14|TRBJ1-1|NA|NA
TGTGCCAGCAGCCAAGTGGGACGAGGCAGTTTGAACACTGAAGCTTTCTTT
CASSQVGRGSLNTEAFF
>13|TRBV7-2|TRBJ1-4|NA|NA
TGTGCCAGCAGCTTCTCCCGTAATGAAAAACTGTTTTTT
CASSFSRNEKLFF
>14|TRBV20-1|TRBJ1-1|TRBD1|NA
TGCAGTGCTAGCAGGACAGGGCCGGACACTGAAGCTTTCTTT
CSASRTGPDTEAFF
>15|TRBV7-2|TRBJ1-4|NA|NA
TGTGCCAGCAGCCCCCCGGGGTACCCTAATGAAAAACTGTTTTTT
CASSPPGYPNEKLFF
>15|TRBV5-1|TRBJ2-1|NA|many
TGCGCCAGCCGATCGACATCCAGCTCCTACAATGAGCAGTTCTTC
CASRSTSSSYNEQFF
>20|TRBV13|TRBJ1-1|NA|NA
TGTGCCAGCAGTTCCGTAAAAGAGGTGGCCACCCGGAAATTTGGCACTGAAGCTTTCTTT
CASSSVKEVATRKFGTEAFF
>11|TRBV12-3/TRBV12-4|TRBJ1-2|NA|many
TGTGCCAGCAGTTGGGGGGGTGGCTACACCTTC
CASSWGGGYTF
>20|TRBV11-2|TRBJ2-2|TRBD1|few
TGTGCCAGCAGCTTGTCAAGATGGAGTCTCCGGGACAGGGTAACCGGGGAGCTGTTTTTT
CASSLSRWSLRDRVTGELFF
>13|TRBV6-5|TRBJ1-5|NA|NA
TGTGCCAGCAGTTACTCGACGGATCAGCCCCAGCATTTT
CASSYSTDQPQHF
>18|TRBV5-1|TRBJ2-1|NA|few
TGCGCCAGCAGCTTCTCCGTTCTAACTAGTGAAGTTAGTAGTGAGCAGTTCTTC
CASSFSVLTSEVSSEQFF
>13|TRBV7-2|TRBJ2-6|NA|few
TGTGCCAGCACCTACTCTGGGGCCAACGTCCTGACTTTC
CASTYSGANVLTF
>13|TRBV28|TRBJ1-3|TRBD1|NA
TGTGCCAGCAGGTCGGGACAGGGAGACACCATATATTTT
CASRSGQGDTIYF
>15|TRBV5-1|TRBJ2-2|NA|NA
TGCGCCAGCAGCCTGTTAGGGGGATCCACCGGGGAGCTGTTTTTT
CASSLLGGSTGELFF
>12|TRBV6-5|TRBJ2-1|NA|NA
TGTGCCAGCAGGTCAGTGGGCAATGAGCAGTTCTTC
CASRSVGNEQFF
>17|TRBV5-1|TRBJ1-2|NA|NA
TGCGCCAGCAGCTCGACAGAACCCGCACCTTCTAACTATGGCTACACCTTC
CASSSTEPAPSNYGYTF
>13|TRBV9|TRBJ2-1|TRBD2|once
TGTGCCAGCAGCGGCCTGGGGGGGTATGAGCAGTTCTTC
CASSGLGGYEQFF
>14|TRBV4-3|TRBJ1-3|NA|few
TGCGCCAGTCCCAGGGTTCTCTCTGGAAACACCATATATTTT
CASPRVLSGNTIYF
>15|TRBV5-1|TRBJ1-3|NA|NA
TGCGCCAGCAGCGGGTCAGGAGGGCCTGGAAACACCATATATTTT
CASSGSGGPGNTIYF
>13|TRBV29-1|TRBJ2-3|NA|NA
TGCAGCGTTGGAGCAACGGGCACAGATACGCAGTATTTT
CSVGATGTDTQYF